This passage covers 10 T cell receptor beta chains from one sample sequenced in a study of blood T cell repertoires in COVID-19. Repertoires were generated with immunoSEQ multiplex PCR, while TCRdb's copy carries only in-frame clones and drops some. The sample contains around 100,000 clones, around 92% of which appear only once. Sequences were obtained from peripheral blood. These receptors originate from a woman aged 55 to 70 with acute or convalescent COVID-19.

This clone was detected only once. The chain has TRBV3-1 (or the pseudogene TRBV3-2) and TRBJ2-1, with D unresolved. This CDR3 has 15 residues. Per the germline V gene, CDR1 is LGHDT and CDR2 is YNNKEL (reference sequence). V was clipped by 0 bases and J by 2 bases, with 8 bases between them. CDR3 in DNA: TGTGCCAGCAGCCAAGACTGGGCTACCTACAATGAGCAGTTCTTC. Its translation is CASSQDWATYNEQFF.

This chain links TRBV11-2 with TRBJ1-4; tentatively, D is TRBD1 (5 bases). CDR1 and CDR2 from the germline V gene are SGHAT and FQNNGV. The germline V and J ends were trimmed by 3 bases and 8 bases, with 10 bases remaining between them. The CDR3 totals 13 residues. Here the CDR3 DNA reads TGTGCCAGCAGCTTGGGGCAAAGGGAAAAACTGTTTTTT. Translated, it gives CASSLGQREKLFF. The variable domain in full, with the rest retrieved from reference TRBV11-2 and TRBJ1-4, is EAGVAQSPRYKIIEKRQSVAFWCNPISGHATLYWYQQILGQGPKLLIQFQNNGVVDDSQLPKDRFSAERLKGVDSTLKIQPAKLEDSAVYLCASSLGQREKLFFGSGTQLSVL.

This chain uses TRBV30 with TRBJ2-7; TRBD1 aligns across 9 bases. Germline CDR1 is GTSNPN and CDR2 is SVGIG (reference sequence). V dropped 4 bases and J dropped 4; count of bases not matched to a gene: 8. There are 14 residues in the CDR3. This chain's CDR3 is CAWTEPGQGYEQYF. CDR3 DNA sequence: TGTGCCTGGACTGAACCGGGACAGGGATACGAGCAGTACTTC. Full variable domain (outside the CDR3, taken from reference TRBV30 and TRBJ2-7): SQTIHQWPATLVQPVGSPLSLECTVEGTSNPNLYWYRQAAGRGLQLLFYSVGIGQISSEVPQNLSASRPQDRQFILSSKKLLLSDSGFYLCAWTEPGQGYEQYFGPGTRLTVT.

The chain has TRBV11-3 and TRBJ1-1; 7 nucleotides line up with TRBD1. CDR3 length: 16 amino acids. The germline gives CDR1 SGHNT, CDR2 YENEEA. After removal of 8 bases from V and 0 bases from J, the junction contained 12 bases not matched to a gene. This chain's CDR3 is CASGQVTPLMNTEAFF. The CDR3 DNA sequence: TGTGCCAGCGGACAGGTCACCCCCCTAATGAACACTGAAGCTTTCTTT.

This chain joins TRBV5-1 and TRBJ1-4; unclear D gene. The V gene lost 1 base and the J gene lost 8 bases, with 9 bases spanning the gap. The CDR3 loop spans 13 amino acids. Germline assignment: CDR1 SGHRS and CDR2 YFSETQ. The CDR3 DNA follows: TGCGCCAGCAGCTTGACAGCGGGGGAAAAACTGTTTTTT. Its protein is CASSLTAGEKLFF.

The chain carries TRBV2 and TRBJ2-2, with TRBD2 matching 9 bases. V was clipped by 3 bases and J by 3 bases; unmatched bases: 8. Germline lookup yields CDR1 SNHLY and CDR2 FYNNEI. The CDR3 has 17 amino acids. CDR3 loop: CASSDFWLAGYTGELFF. CDR3 DNA: TGTGCCAGCAGTGATTTCTGGCTAGCGGGATACACCGGGGAGCTGTTTTTT.

V gene TRBV7-8 combines with J gene TRBJ1-1, with 8 positions matching TRBD1. CDR3 length: 13 residues. CDR1 is SGHVS and CDR2 is FQNEAQ in the germline V gene. V lost 5 bases and J lost 5; bases outside the gene matches: 4. Here the CDR3 reads CASSRYRGTEAFF. The DNA of the CDR3 is TGTGCCAGCAGCAGGTACAGGGGGACTGAAGCTTTCTTT.

The gene calls are TRBV9 and TRBJ2-5; 7 nucleotides line up with TRBD2. Germline V gene lookup returns CDR1 SGDLS and CDR2 YYNGEE. The trim removed 0 bases at V and 0 bases at J, leaving 2 bases unmatched. The CDR3 is made up of 15 amino acids. The CDR3 protein is CASSVVGGNQETQYF. As DNA, the CDR3 is TGTGCCAGCAGCGTAGTGGGGGGGAACCAAGAGACCCAGTACTTC.

For this clone: At one of its ends the junction is not consistent with the germline gene, which may arise from a read error. The chain combines TRBV28 with TRBJ2-7; a weak D match, TRBD2 (6 bases). Germline CDR1 and CDR2: MDHEN and SYDVKM. This CDR3 has 14 residues. This chain's CDR3 is CASGFGGASYEQYF. In DNA form, the CDR3 reads TGTGCCAGCGGTTTCGGCGGGGCCTCCTACGAGCAGTACTTC. Full variable domain (missing parts from reference TRBV28 and TRBJ2-7): DVKVTQSSRYLVKRTGEKVFLECVQDMDHENMFWYRQDPGLGLRLIYFSYDVKMKEKGDIPEGYSVSREKKERFSLILESASTNQTSMYLCASGFGGASYEQYFGPGTRLTVT.

J is TRBJ1-5 and V is TRBV7-9; D possibly corresponds to TRBD1 (5 bases). The germline V gene has CDR1 SEHNR and CDR2 FQNEAQ (reference sequence). Trimming cost V 0 bases and J 2 bases, with 5 bases left between them. The CDR3 is 14 amino acids. CDR3 nucleotides: TGTGCCAGCAGCTTAGCAGGGGGCAATCAGCCCCAGCATTTT. Protein product: CASSLAGGNQPQHF.